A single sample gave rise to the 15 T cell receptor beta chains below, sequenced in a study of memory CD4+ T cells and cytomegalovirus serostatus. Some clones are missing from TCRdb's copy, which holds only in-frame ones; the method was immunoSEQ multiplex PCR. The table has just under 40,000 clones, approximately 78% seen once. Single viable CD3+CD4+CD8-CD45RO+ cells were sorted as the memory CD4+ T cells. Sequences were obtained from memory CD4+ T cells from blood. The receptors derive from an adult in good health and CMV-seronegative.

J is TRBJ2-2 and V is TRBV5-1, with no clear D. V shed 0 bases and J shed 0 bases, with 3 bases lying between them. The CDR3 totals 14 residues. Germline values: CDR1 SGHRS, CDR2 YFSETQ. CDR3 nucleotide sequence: TGCGCCAGCAGCTTGGAAGCGAACACCGGGGAGCTGTTTTTT. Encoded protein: CASSLEANTGELFF.

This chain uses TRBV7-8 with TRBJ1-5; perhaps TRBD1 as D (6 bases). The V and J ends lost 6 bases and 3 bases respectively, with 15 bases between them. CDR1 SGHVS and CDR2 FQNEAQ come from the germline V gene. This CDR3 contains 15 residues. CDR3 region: CASRGAGGDNQPQHF. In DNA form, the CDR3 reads TGTGCCAGCAGGGGGGCGGGGGGCGACAATCAGCCCCAGCATTTT.

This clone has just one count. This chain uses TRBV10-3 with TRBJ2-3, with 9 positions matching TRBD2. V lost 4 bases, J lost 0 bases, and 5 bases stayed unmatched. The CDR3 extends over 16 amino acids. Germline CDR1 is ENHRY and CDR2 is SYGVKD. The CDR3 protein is CAISAGGGASTDTQYF. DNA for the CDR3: TGTGCCATCAGTGCGGGCGGGGGGGCTAGCACAGATACGCAGTATTTT.

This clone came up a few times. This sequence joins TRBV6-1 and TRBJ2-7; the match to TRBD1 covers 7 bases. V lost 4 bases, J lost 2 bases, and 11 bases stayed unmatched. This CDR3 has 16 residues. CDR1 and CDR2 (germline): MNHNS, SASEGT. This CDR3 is CASSAYDREGTYEQYF. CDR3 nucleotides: TGTGCCAGCAGTGCTTATGACAGGGAAGGAACCTACGAGCAGTACTTC.

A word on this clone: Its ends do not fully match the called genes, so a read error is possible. The CDR3 sequence is CASSSGLVDTQYF. CDR3 DNA sequence: TGTGCTAGCAGCTCGGGACTAGTAGATACGCAGTATTTT. The rearrangement uses TRBV7-7 and TRBJ2-3; the match to TRBD2 covers 8 bases. The CDR3 covers 13 residues. Germline CDR1 SSHAT, CDR2 FNYEAQ (reference sequence). Together with reference TRBV7-7 and TRBJ2-3, the CDR3 gives the full variable domain: GAGVSQSPRYKVTKRGQDVTLRCDPISSHATLYWYQQALGQGPEFLTYFNYEAQPDKSGLPSDRFSAERPEGSISTLTIQRTEQRDSAMYRCASSSGLVDTQYFGPGTRLTVL.

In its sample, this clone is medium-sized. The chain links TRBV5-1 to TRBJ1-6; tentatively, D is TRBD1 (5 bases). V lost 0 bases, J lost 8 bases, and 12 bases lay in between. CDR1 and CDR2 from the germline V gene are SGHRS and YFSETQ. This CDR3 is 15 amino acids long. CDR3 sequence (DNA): TGCGCCAGCAGCTTGGGGACTCCGGGGGATTCACCCCTCCACTTT. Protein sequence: CASSLGTPGDSPLHF.

The CDR3 here is CASSYQGYSNQPQHF. As DNA, the CDR3 is TGTGCCAGCAGTTACCAGGGATATAGCAATCAGCCCCAGCATTTT. The chain combines TRBV6-5 with TRBJ1-5, with a tentative D call TRBD1 (5 bases). The germline V gene has CDR1 MNHEY and CDR2 SVGAGI. CDR3 length: 15 residues. The germline V and J ends were trimmed by 2 bases and 0 bases, with 8 bases remaining between them.

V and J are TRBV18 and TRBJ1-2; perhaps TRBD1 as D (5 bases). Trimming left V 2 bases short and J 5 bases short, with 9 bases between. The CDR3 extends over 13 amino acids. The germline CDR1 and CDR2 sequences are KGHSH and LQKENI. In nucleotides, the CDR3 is TGTGCCAGCTCACCAGACAGCTTGTATGGCTACACCTTC. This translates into CASSPDSLYGYTF.

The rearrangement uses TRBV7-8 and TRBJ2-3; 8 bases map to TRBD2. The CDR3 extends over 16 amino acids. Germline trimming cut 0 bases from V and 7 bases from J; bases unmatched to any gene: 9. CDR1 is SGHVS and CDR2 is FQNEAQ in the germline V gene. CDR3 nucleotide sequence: TGTGCCAGCAGCTTAGCCTTGGCGGGGGGAGGAAATACGCAGTATTTT. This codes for CASSLALAGGGNTQYF.

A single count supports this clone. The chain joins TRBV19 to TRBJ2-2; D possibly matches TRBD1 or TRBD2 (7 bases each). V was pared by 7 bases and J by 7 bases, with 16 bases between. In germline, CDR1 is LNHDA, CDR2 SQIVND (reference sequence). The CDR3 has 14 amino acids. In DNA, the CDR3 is TGTGCCAGTAATCCCGACAGGGAGGGCGGGGAGCTGTTTTTT. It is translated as CASNPDREGGELFF.

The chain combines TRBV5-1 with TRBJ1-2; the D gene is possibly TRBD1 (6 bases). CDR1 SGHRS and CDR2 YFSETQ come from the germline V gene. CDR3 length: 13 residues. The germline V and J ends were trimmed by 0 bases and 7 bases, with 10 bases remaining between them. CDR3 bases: TGCGCCAGCAGCTTGGAACAGGGAGCTGGCTACACCTTC. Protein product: CASSLEQGAGYTF.

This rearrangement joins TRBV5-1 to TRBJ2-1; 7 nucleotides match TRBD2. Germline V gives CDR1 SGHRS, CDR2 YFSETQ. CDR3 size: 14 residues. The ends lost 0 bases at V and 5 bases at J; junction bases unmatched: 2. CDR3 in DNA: TGCGCCAGCAGCTTGGAGGGGACTAACAATGAGCAGTTCTTC. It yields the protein CASSLEGTNNEQFF.

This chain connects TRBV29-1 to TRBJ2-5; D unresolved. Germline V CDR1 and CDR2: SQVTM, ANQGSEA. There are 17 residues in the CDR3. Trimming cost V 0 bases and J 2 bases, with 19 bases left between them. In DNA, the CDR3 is TGCAGCGTTGAAGATCGAAAGTTCCAATACAAACAAGAGACCCAGTACTTC. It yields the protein CSVEDRKFQYKQETQYF.

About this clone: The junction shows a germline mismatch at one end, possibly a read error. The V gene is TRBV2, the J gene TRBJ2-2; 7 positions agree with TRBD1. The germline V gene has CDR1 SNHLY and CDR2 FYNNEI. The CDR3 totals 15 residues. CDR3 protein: CASRAGTENAGELFF. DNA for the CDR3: TGTGCCAGCAGGGCCGGGACAGAGAACGCCGGGGAGCTGTTTTTT. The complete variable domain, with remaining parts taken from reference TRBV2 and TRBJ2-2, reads EPEVTQTPSHQVTQMGQEVILRCVPISNHLYFYWYRQILGQKVEFLVSFYNNEISEKSEIFDDQFSVERPDGSNFTLKIRSTKLEDSAMYFCASRAGTENAGELFFGEGSRLTVL.

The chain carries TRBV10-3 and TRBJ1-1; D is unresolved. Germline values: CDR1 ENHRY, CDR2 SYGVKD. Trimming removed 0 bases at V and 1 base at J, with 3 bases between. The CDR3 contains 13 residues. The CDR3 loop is CAISESRNTEAFF. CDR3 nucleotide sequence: TGTGCCATCAGTGAGTCAAGGAACACTGAAGCTTTCTTT.